This is a list of T cell receptor beta chains from one sample in a study of cytomegalovirus exposure and HLA in healthy donors. Profiling relied on immunoSEQ multiplex PCR, and the TCRdb table lists in-frame clones only, not all of them. The sample records about 270,000 clones, roughly 89% being singletons. Specimen: PBMCs. The receptors stem from a man aged 40-50 years in good health and CMV-seropositive. Each CDR3 is given with its conserved first and last residue. D genes are given only for firm matches. Some rows have no size entry. The others give once, few or many, or a class for an expanded clone.

TRBD2,TRBJ2-7,.,13,TRBV9,TGTGCCAGCAGCCGCGGGGGGGGCTACGAGCAGTACTTC,CASSRGGGYEQYF
.,TRBJ2-1,.,13,TRBV14,TGTGCCAGCAGCCAAGGGCGGGGGCTTGAGCAGTTCTTC,CASSQGRGLEQFF
TRBD1,TRBJ1-2,.,14,TRBV29-1,TGCAGCGTGGAGGACAGGGACGGATACTATGGCTACACCTTC,CSVEDRDGYYGYTF
.,TRBJ2-7,.,15,TRBV27,TGTGCCAGCAGTTCCGGACACAACCCCACCTACGAGCAGTACTTC,CASSSGHNPTYEQYF
.,TRBJ1-1,few,14,TRBV14,TGTGCCAGCAGCCAAGGACAGGCGCTCGTGGGAGCTTTCTTT,CASSQGQALVGAFF
TRBD2,TRBJ2-1,once,17,TRBV28,TGTGCCAGCAGCCCTCCCCCGGGACTAGCGGACTACAATGAGCAGTTCTTC,CASSPPPGLADYNEQFF
.,TRBJ2-7,few,13,TRBV6-1,TGTGCCAGCAGTGCCAGGGAAACCTACGAGCAGTACTTC,CASSARETYEQYF
TRBD1,TRBJ2-5,.,17,TRBV27,TGTGCCAGCAGTTCAACCCCGGGACAGGCACGAAAAGAGACCCAGTACTTC,CASSSTPGQARKETQYF
.,TRBJ1-5,.,14,TRBV28,TGTGCCAGCAGTTCGTACAGGGTCAATCAGCCCCAGCATTTT,CASSSYRVNQPQHF
TRBD1,TRBJ1-2,.,13,TRBV4-3,TGCGCCAGCAGCAAGGACAGGGCGAGGGGCTACACCTTC,CASSKDRARGYTF
.,TRBJ2-6,.,15,TRBV5-6,TGTGCCAGCAGCCGAGCCTCCTCTGGGGCCAACGTCCTGACTTTC,CASSRASSGANVLTF
.,TRBJ2-1,.,15,TRBV5-1,TGCGCCAGCAGCTTGCTTGGGCAAGGCTACAATGAGCAGTTCTTC,CASSLLGQGYNEQFF
TRBD1,TRBJ2-7,.,14,TRBV7-9,TGTTCCAGCAGATCCGACAGGGGGTGGTACGAGCAGTACTTC,CSSRSDRGWYEQYF
TRBD1,TRBJ2-7,.,15,TRBV4-1,TGCGCCAGCAGCCAAGTGGGACAGGGAGGCTACGAGCAGTACTTC,CASSQVGQGGYEQYF
TRBD1,TRBJ2-7,once,15,TRBV28,TGTGCCAGCAGTTTAGCGGGTGACAGGGTCAACGAGCAGTACTTC,CASSLAGDRVNEQYF
TRBD2,TRBJ2-1,.,15,TRBV28,TGTGCCAGCAGTTCCGACTCTAGCGGGAGCAATGAGCAGTTCTTC,CASSSDSSGSNEQFF
.,TRBJ1-1,.,14,TRBV2,TGTGCCAGCAGTCAGGGAGGGGGAGACACTGAAGCTTTCTTT,CASSQGGGDTEAFF
TRBD1,TRBJ2-1,.,11,TRBV27,TGTGCCAGCAGTTCCAGGGGGAGGCAGTTCTTC,CASSSRGRQFF
TRBD1,TRBJ1-5,.,19,TRBV6-4,TGTGCCAGCAGTGCCACCTTGGACAGGGGAAAGGGCCATAATCAGCCCCAGCATTTT,CASSATLDRGKGHNQPQHF
TRBD1,TRBJ1-5,.,14,TRBV5-1,TGCGCCAGCAGCTCGGGACAGGCCGATCAGCCCCAGCATTTT,CASSSGQADQPQHF
.,TRBJ2-2,.,16,TRBV4-3,TGCGCCAGCAGCCACCCCCAAGGCGGTGCCGGGGGGGAGCTGTTTTTT,CASSHPQGGAGGELFF